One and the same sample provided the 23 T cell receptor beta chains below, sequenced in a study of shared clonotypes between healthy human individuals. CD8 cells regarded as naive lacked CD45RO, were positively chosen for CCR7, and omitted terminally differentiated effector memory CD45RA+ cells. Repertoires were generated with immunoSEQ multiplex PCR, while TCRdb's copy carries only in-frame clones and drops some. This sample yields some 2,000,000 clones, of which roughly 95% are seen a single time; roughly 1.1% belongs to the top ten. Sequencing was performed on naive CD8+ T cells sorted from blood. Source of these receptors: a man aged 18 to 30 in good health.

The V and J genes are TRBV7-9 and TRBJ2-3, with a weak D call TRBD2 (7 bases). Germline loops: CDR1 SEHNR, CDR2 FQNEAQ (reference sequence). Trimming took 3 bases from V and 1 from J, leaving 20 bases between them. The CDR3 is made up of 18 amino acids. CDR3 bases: TGTGCCAGCAGCTTGGTTTTAGGGGGAGGGCCGGGCACAGATACGCAGTATTTT. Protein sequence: CASSLVLGGGPGTDTQYF.

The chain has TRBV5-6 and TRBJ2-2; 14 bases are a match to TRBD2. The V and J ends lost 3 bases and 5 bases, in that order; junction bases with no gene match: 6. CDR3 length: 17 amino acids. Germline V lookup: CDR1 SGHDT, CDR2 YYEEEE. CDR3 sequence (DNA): TGTGCCAGCAGCTCGGGACTAGCGGGAGTGGGGACCGGGGAGCTGTTTTTT. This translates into CASSSGLAGVGTGELFF.

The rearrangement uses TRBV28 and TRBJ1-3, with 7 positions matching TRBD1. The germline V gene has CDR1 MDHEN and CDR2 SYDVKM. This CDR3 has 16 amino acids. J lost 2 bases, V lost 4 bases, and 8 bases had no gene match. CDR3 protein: CASSSIQGEPGNTIYF. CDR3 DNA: TGTGCCAGCAGTTCGATCCAGGGGGAGCCTGGAAACACCATATATTTT.

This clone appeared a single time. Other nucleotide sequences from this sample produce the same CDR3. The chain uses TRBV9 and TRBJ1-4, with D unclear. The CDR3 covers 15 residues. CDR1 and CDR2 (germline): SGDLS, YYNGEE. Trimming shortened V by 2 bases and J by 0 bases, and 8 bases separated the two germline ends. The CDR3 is CASSVEGATNEKLFF. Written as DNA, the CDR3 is TGTGCCAGCAGCGTTGAAGGCGCAACTAATGAAAAACTGTTTTTT.

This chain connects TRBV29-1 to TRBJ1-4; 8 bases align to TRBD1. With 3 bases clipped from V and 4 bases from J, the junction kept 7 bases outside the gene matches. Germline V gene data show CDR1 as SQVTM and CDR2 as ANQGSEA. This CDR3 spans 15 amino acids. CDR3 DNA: TGCAGCGTTGACCAAACAGGGGGACTTAATGAAAAACTGTTTTTT. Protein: CSVDQTGGLNEKLFF.

The CDR3 region is CASRSGQGPSYEQYF. CDR3 bases: TGTGCCAGCAGGAGCGGACAGGGGCCCTCCTACGAGCAGTACTTC. The V and J genes are TRBV6-1 and TRBJ2-7, with TRBD1 matching 9 bases. The CDR3 loop spans 15 amino acids. Germline lookup yields CDR1 MNHNS and CDR2 SASEGT. Losses at the gene ends were 6 bases for V and 0 bases for J; bases not matched to a gene: 6.

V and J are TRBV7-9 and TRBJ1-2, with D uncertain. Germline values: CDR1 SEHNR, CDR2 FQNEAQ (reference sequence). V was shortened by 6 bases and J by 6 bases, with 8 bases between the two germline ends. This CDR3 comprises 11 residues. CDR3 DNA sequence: TGTGCCAGCAGTTTTGTCAATGGCTACACCTTC. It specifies CASSFVNGYTF.

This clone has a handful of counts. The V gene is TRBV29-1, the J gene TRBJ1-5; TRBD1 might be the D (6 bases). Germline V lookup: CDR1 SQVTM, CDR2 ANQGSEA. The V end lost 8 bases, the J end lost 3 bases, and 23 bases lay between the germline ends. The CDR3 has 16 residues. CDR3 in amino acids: CSSRIQGKENNQPQHF. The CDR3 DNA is TGCAGCTCCAGGATTCAGGGGAAGGAGAACAATCAGCCCCAGCATTTT.

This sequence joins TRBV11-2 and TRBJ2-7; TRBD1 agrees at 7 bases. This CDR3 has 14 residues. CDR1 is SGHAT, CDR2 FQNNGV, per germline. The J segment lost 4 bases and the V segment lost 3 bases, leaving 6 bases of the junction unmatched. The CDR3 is CASSFTGDSYEQYF. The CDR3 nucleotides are TGTGCCAGCAGCTTTACAGGGGATAGTTACGAGCAGTACTTC.

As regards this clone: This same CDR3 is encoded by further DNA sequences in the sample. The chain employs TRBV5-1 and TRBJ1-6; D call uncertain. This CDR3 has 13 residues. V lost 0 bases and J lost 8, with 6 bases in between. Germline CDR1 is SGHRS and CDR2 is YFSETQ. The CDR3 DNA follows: TGCGCCAGCAGCTTGGGGGGAGATTCACCCCTCCACTTT. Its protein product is CASSLGGDSPLHF.

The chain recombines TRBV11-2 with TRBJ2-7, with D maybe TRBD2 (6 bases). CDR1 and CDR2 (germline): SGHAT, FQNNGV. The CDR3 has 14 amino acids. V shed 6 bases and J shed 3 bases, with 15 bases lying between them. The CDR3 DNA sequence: TGTGCCAGCAGTAGCGGTAACGCCCACTACGAGCAGTACTTC. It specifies CASSSGNAHYEQYF.

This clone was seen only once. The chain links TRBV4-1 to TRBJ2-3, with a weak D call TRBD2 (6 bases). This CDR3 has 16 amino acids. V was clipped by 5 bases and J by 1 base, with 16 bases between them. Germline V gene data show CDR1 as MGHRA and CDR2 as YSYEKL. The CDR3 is CASSFPAGIGTDTQYF. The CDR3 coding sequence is TGCGCCAGCAGCTTTCCAGCGGGTATCGGCACAGATACGCAGTATTTT.

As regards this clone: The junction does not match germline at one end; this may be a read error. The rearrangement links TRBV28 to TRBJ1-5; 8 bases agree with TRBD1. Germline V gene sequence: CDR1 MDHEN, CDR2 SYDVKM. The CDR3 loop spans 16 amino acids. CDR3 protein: CASSLGFAGGKQPQHF. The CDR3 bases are TGTGCCAGCAGTTTGGGCTTCGCAGGGGGCAAACAGCCCCAGCATTTT.

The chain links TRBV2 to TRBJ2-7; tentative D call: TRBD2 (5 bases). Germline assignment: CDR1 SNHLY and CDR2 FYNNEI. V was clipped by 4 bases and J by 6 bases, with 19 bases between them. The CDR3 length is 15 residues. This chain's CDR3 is CASSAGYEYPGEQYF. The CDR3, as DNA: TGTGCCAGCAGTGCGGGGTACGAATACCCAGGCGAGCAGTACTTC. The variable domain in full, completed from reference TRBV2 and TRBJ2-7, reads EPEVTQTPSHQVTQMGQEVILRCVPISNHLYFYWYRQILGQKVEFLVSFYNNEISEKSEIFDDQFSVERPDGSNFTLKIRSTKLEDSAMYFCASSAGYEYPGEQYFGPGTRLTVT.

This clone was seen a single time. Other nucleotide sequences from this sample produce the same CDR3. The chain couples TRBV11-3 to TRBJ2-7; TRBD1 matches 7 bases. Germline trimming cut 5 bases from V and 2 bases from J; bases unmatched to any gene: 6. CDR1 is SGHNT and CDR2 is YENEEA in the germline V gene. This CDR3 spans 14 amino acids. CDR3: CASSPRDRPYEQYF. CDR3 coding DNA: TGTGCCAGCAGCCCACGGGACAGACCCTACGAGCAGTACTTC.

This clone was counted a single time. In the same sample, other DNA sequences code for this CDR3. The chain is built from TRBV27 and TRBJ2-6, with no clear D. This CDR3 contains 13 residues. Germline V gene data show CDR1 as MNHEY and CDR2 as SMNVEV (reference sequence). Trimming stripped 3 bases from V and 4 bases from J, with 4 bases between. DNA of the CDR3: TGTGCCAGCAGTTTGTTAGGGGCCAACGTCCTGACTTTC. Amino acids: CASSLLGANVLTF.

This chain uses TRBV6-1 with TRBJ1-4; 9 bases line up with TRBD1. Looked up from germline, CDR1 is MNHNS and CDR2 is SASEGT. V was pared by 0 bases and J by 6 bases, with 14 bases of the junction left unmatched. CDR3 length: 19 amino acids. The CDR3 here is CASSEAPGGTGPLDEKLFF. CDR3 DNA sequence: TGTGCCAGCAGTGAAGCGCCTGGGGGGACAGGGCCTCTGGATGAAAAACTGTTTTTT.

CDR3 nucleotides: TGTGCCAGCACCTCACTAGCGGGGGTTTACAATGAGCAGTTCTTC. Its protein is CASTSLAGVYNEQFF. V and J are TRBV6-5 and TRBJ2-1; 11 bases are shared with TRBD2. J was trimmed by 4 bases and V by 7 bases; bases with no gene match: 6. Germline V gene data show CDR1 as MNHEY and CDR2 as SVGAGI. The CDR3 consists of 15 residues.

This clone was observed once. The CDR3 DNA reads as TGCGCCAGCAGCCCTAGCGACAGGGGGCTGGGGAGCAATCAGCCCCAGCATTTT. This gives the protein CASSPSDRGLGSNQPQHF. This chain links TRBV5-1 with TRBJ1-5, with 10 positions matching TRBD1. The CDR3 runs to 18 residues. Trimming at V came to 4 bases and at J to 1 base, leaving 11 bases not matched to a gene. Germline values: CDR1 SGHRS, CDR2 YFSETQ.

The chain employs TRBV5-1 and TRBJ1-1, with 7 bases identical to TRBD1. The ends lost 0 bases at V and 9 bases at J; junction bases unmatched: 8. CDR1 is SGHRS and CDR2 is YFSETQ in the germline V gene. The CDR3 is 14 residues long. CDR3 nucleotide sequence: TGCGCCAGCAGCTTGGCAGGGACAGTCGATAAAGCTTTCTTT. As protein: CASSLAGTVDKAFF.

CDR3: CASSKDGTGYYEQYF. The CDR3 DNA follows: TGTGCCAGCAGCAAGGACGGGACGGGCTACTACGAGCAGTACTTC. The chain recombines TRBV7-3 with TRBJ2-7; D may correspond to TRBD1 or TRBD2 (5 bases each). V lost 5 bases to trimming and J lost 3 bases, with 17 bases between them. The CDR3 is 15 amino acids. The V gene's germline CDR1 is SGHTA and CDR2 FQGTGA.

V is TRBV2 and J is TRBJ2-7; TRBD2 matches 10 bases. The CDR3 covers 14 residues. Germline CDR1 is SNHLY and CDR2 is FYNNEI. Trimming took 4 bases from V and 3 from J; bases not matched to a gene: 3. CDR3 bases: TGTGCCAGCAGTGGGACTAGCGGCTTCTACGAGCAGTACTTC. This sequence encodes CASSGTSGFYEQYF.

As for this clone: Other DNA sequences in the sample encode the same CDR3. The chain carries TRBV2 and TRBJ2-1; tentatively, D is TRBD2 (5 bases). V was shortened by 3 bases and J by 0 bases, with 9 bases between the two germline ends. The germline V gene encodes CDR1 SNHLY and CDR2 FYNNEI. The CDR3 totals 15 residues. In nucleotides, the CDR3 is TGTGCCAGCAGTGAGGACTCGAGCTCCTACAATGAGCAGTTCTTC. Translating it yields CASSEDSSSYNEQFF.